The 26 T cell receptor beta chains below were found in one sample sequenced in a study of T cell responses to AZD1222 COVID-19 vaccine (TCRdb year 2021). Libraries were made using the immunoSEQ multiplex PCR assay. The immuneACCESS repertoire file appears here via TCRdb, limited to in-frame rearrangements. These files lack a portion of the clones; in checked studies, under half of the deficit traces to unresolved V genes, and the cause of the others is not known. Present in this sample are about 150,000 clones, 87% of which were seen just once. The ten biggest clones cover 0.85% to 1.1% of the sample. Per the publication, the time point label means: about 28 days (+/-7) after the second vaccine dose. The sequencing used peripheral blood, collected 28 days after the second AZD1222 dose. Source of these receptors: an adult who received the AZD1222 COVID-19 vaccine.

This chain links TRBV4-1 with TRBJ1-6; D is ambiguous. V lost 0 bases and J lost 1, with 13 bases in between. The CDR3 spans 18 residues. CDR1 MGHRA and CDR2 YSYEKL come from the germline V gene. CDR3 sequence reads: CASSQDRVGLSYNSPLHF. CDR3 sequence (DNA): TGCGCCAGCAGCCAAGATAGGGTGGGTCTATCCTATAATTCACCCCTCCACTTT.

The V gene is TRBV21-1, the J gene TRBJ1-4; the tabulated D call, TRBD1, remains unverified against the DNA. TRBV21-1 is a known pseudogene. This CDR3 is built from 16 residues. The CDR3 DNA reads TGTGCCAGCAGCACTATTTTCGACAGGGGGCGCGGAAAACTGTTTTTT. Translation gives CASSTIFDRGRGKLFF.

This clone was seen a single time. The chain recombines TRBV9 with TRBJ1-2, with 10 bases identical to TRBD1. CDR1 is SGDLS and CDR2 is YYNGEE in the germline V gene. This CDR3 has 15 amino acids. Trimming took 4 bases from V and 6 from J; bases not matched to a gene: 9. DNA for the CDR3: TGTGCCAGCAGCCCCCGGACAGGGGGTATCGATGGCTACACCTTC. Encoded protein: CASSPRTGGIDGYTF.

CDR3 residues: CASSQGQGTYGYTF. The CDR3 DNA reads TGCGCCAGCAGCCAAGGACAGGGAACCTATGGCTACACCTTC. The chain combines TRBV4-1 with TRBJ1-2; 7 bases map to TRBD1. V was clipped by 1 base and J by 4 bases; unmatched bases: 3. Per germline, CDR1 MGHRA and CDR2 YSYEKL. The CDR3 extends over 14 amino acids.

This clone was seen repeatedly, ten times or more. The rearrangement links TRBV4-1 to TRBJ1-2; 8 nucleotides line up with TRBD1. Germline V gene sequence: CDR1 MGHRA, CDR2 YSYEKL. The CDR3 runs to 15 residues. With 2 bases clipped from V and 5 bases from J, the junction kept 7 bases outside the gene matches. The CDR3, as DNA: TGCGCCAGCAGCCAACAAAATACAGGGGGATATGGCTACACCTTC. Amino acid sequence: CASSQQNTGGYGYTF.

This sequence joins TRBV29-1 and TRBJ1-1, with 10 bases that match TRBD1. The V gene end was trimmed by 6 bases and the J gene end by 5 bases; junction bases not matched to a gene: 3. The length of the CDR3 is 12 residues. Germline-derived CDR1 and CDR2 are SQVTM and ANQGSEA. This CDR3 is CSVGQGVTEAFF. In DNA, the CDR3 is TGCAGCGTAGGACAGGGGGTTACTGAAGCTTTCTTT.

The chain employs TRBV6-2 or TRBV6-3 and TRBJ2-1, with D unclear. Between the trimmed V and J ends, which lost 2 bases and 1 base, there was a span of 3 bases. Germline assignment: CDR1 MNHEY and CDR2 SVGEGT. The CDR3 has 13 residues. The CDR3 sequence: CASSYRSYNEQFF. The CDR3 region has the DNA TGTGCCAGCAGTTACAGGTCCTACAATGAGCAGTTCTTC.

On this clone itself: A junction end diverges from the germline sequence, so it may reflect a read error. The rearrangement uses TRBV4-2 and TRBJ1-4; no definite D call. Germline assignment: CDR1 LGHNA and CDR2 YNFKEQ. This CDR3 comprises 15 residues. The CDR3 region has the DNA TGTGCCAGCAGTCAAGGGAGAACAACTAATGAAAAACTGTTTTTT. This sequence encodes CASSQGRTTNEKLFF.

This clone showed up just a few times. The chain links TRBV6-1 to TRBJ1-2, with D unresolved. Trimming shortened V by 3 bases and J by 0 bases, and 5 bases separated the two germline ends. CDR3 length equals 13 residues. Germline V gives CDR1 MNHNS, CDR2 SASEGT. The CDR3 sequence is CASSDGANYGYTF. DNA of the CDR3: TGTGCCAGCAGTGATGGAGCTAACTATGGCTACACCTTC.

The V call is TRBV7-8, the J call TRBJ1-5; tentative D call: TRBD1 (5 bases). The CDR3 has 17 residues. V was clipped by 0 bases and J by 3 bases, with 15 bases between them. In germline, CDR1 is SGHVS, CDR2 FQNEAQ. The CDR3 coding sequence is TGTGCCAGCAGCTTAGCGCAGGCAGGGAGGCCCAATCAGCCCCAGCATTTT. It is translated as CASSLAQAGRPNQPQHF. Combining the CDR3 with reference TRBV7-8 and TRBJ1-5 gives the whole variable domain GAGVSQSPRYKVAKRGQDVALRCDPISGHVSLFWYQQALGQGPEFLTYFQNEAQLDKSGLPSDRFFAERPEGSVSTLKIQRTQQEDSAVYLCASSLAQAGRPNQPQHFGDGTRLSIL.

This clone was seen once. This sequence joins TRBV13 and TRBJ2-5; TRBD2 is a possible D gene (6 bases). V was cut by 3 bases and J by 0 bases, with 14 bases left in between. Germline V gene data show CDR1 as PRHDT and CDR2 as FYEKMQ (reference sequence). This CDR3 region has 16 residues. CDR3 sequence reads: CASSFVSGDYQETQYF. The CDR3 DNA reads as TGTGCCAGCAGCTTCGTGTCGGGGGACTACCAAGAGACCCAGTACTTC.

The rearrangement uses TRBV27 and TRBJ1-6, with D possibly TRBD1 on 5 matching bases. This CDR3 is built from 14 residues. CDR1 is MNHEY and CDR2 is SMNVEV in the germline V gene (reference sequence). The CDR3 region is CATTRWGSSSPLHF. The CDR3 DNA is TGTGCTACTACTAGGTGGGGGTCGTCGTCACCCCTCCACTTT.

This clone has a handful of counts. J is TRBJ1-1 and V is TRBV29-1; D ambiguous. The length of the CDR3 is 11 residues. Trimming removed 4 bases from V and 3 bases from J, with 6 bases in between. Germline V lookup: CDR1 SQVTM, CDR2 ANQGSEA. The CDR3 DNA reads TGCAGCGTTGTTTCGTACACTGAAGCTTTCTTT. As protein: CSVVSYTEAFF.

The chain joins TRBV19 to TRBJ2-7; tentative D call: TRBD2 (5 bases). The germline V gene has CDR1 LNHDA and CDR2 SQIVND (reference sequence). This CDR3 is built from 14 residues. V was clipped by 5 bases and J by 2 bases, with 13 bases between them. The CDR3 region has the DNA TGTGCCAGTAGTTCCGGCGGGCCCCCCTACGAGCAGTACTTC. This gives the protein CASSSGGPPYEQYF.

The rearrangement uses TRBV2 and TRBJ2-2; D is ambiguous. CDR3 length: 13 amino acids. V was cut by 6 bases and J by 3 bases, with 8 bases left in between. Germline-derived CDR1 and CDR2 are SNHLY and FYNNEI. The CDR3 sequence is CASSVGDTGELFF. Written as DNA, the CDR3 is TGTGCCAGCAGCGTGGGCGACACCGGGGAGCTGTTTTTT.

V is TRBV18 and J is TRBJ1-5; TRBD1 aligns across 7 bases. CDR1 KGHSH and CDR2 LQKENI come from the germline V gene. CDR3 length equals 14 residues. Trimming cost V 3 bases and J 4 bases; bases outside gene matches: 3. This chain's CDR3 is CASSPGQPNQPQHF. The CDR3 nucleotides are TGTGCCAGCTCACCGGGACAGCCGAATCAGCCCCAGCATTTT.

J is TRBJ2-3 and V is TRBV6-1; 13 bases agree with TRBD2. The length of the CDR3 is 19 residues. Germline CDR1 is MNHNS and CDR2 is SASEGT. V dropped 1 base and J dropped 0; count of bases not matched to a gene: 7. The CDR3 here is CASSEELAGGPTSTDTQYF. DNA of the CDR3: TGTGCCAGCAGTGAAGAACTAGCGGGGGGGCCTACTAGCACAGATACGCAGTATTTT.

The genes are TRBV3-1 (or the pseudogene TRBV3-2) and TRBJ1-5, with D maybe TRBD1 (5 bases). Germline loops: CDR1 LGHDT, CDR2 YNNKEL (reference sequence). V was pared by 0 bases and J by 3 bases, with 9 bases between. The CDR3 consists of 15 residues. CDR3: CASSQDRADNQPQHF. In nucleotides, the CDR3 is TGTGCCAGCAGCCAAGACAGGGCGGACAATCAGCCCCAGCATTTT.

This chain uses TRBV6-5 with TRBJ2-7, with a weak D call TRBD2 (5 bases). The CDR3 is made up of 16 amino acids. Germline V gives CDR1 MNHEY, CDR2 SVGAGI. V was clipped by 4 bases and J by 3 bases, with 19 bases between them. The CDR3 region is CASSSSDTARGYEQYF. The CDR3 DNA is TGTGCCAGCAGTTCCAGCGACACCGCTCGGGGCTACGAGCAGTACTTC.

The chain links TRBV30 to TRBJ2-3; tentatively, D is TRBD1 or TRBD2 (5 bases each). CDR1 is GTSNPN and CDR2 is SVGIG in the germline V gene (reference sequence). CDR3 length: 16 amino acids. V was shortened by 5 bases and J by 4 bases, with 22 bases between the two germline ends. CDR3 nucleotides: TGTGCCTGGGTTGCCCCGGGGCGGAAGAGCCCAGATACGCAGTATTTT. This codes for CAWVAPGRKSPDTQYF.

This chain uses TRBV27 with TRBJ1-3; D gene ambiguous. V was pared by 1 base and J by 1 base, with 5 bases between. CDR3 size: 14 residues. In germline, CDR1 is MNHEY, CDR2 SMNVEV (reference sequence). The CDR3 nucleotides read TGTGCCAGCAGTTTATTAGGATCTGGAAACACCATATATTTT. Protein product: CASSLLGSGNTIYF.

This clone was picked up one time. This sequence joins TRBV5-1 and TRBJ2-1; D is perhaps TRBD1 (6 bases). The CDR3 spans 16 residues. Germline loops: CDR1 SGHRS, CDR2 YFSETQ. The V gene lost 2 bases and the J gene lost 5 bases, with 17 bases spanning the gap. CDR3 in amino acids: CASSFGDTLHDNEQFF. As DNA, the CDR3 is TGCGCCAGCAGCTTTGGGGACACCCTGCATGACAATGAGCAGTTCTTC.

CDR3 nucleotide sequence: TGCAGCGTTACCCCCCCCGGTTATCCGCTCGGATACGAGCAGTACTTC. Protein sequence: CSVTPPGYPLGYEQYF. The rearrangement links TRBV29-1 to TRBJ2-7; D gene ambiguous. The germline CDR1 and CDR2 sequences are SQVTM and ANQGSEA. This CDR3 comprises 16 residues. V was pared by 5 bases and J by 4 bases, with 24 bases between.

The chain joins TRBV5-4 to TRBJ2-7; 7 bases are shared with TRBD1. Germline loops: CDR1 SGHNT, CDR2 YYREEE (reference sequence). The CDR3 loop spans 13 amino acids. V trimming: 3 bases; J trimming: 1 base; junction bases outside the gene matches: 1. The CDR3: CASSSDRSYEQYF. In DNA, the CDR3 is TGTGCCAGCAGCTCGGACAGGTCCTACGAGCAGTACTTC.

The chain employs TRBV9 and TRBJ1-1; D ambiguous. V lost 0 bases and J 3 bases, leaving 12 bases between the germline ends. Per germline, CDR1 SGDLS and CDR2 YYNGEE. This CDR3 has 15 amino acids. This CDR3 reads CASSVEGKWDTEAFF. In DNA, the CDR3 is TGTGCCAGCAGCGTAGAAGGGAAATGGGACACTGAAGCTTTCTTT.

The chain is built from TRBV10-3 and TRBJ2-7, with D perhaps TRBD2 (6 bases). The CDR3 loop spans 12 amino acids. Germline V gives CDR1 ENHRY, CDR2 SYGVKD. Trimming pared 7 bases from V and 7 bases from J, leaving 14 bases between. DNA of the CDR3: TGTGCCATCACCACCGGGGGTGGGGAGCAGTACTTC. Translation: CAITTGGGEQYF.